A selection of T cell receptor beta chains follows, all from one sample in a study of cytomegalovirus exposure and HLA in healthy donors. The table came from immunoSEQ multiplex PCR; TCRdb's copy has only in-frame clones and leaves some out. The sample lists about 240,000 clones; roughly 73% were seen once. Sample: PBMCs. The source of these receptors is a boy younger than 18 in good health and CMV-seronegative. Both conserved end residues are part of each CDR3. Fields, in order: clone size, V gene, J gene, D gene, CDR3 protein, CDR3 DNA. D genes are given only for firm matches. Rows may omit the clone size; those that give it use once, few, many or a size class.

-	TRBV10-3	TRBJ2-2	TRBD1	CATGWDRVATGELFF	TGTGCCACCGGCTGGGACAGGGTCGCCACCGGGGAGCTGTTTTTT
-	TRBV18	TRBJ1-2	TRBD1	CASSPGTGRDGYTF	TGTGCCAGCTCACCAGGGACAGGCCGCGATGGCTACACCTTC
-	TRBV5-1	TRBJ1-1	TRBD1	CASSEQGADTEAFF	TGCGCCAGCAGCGAACAGGGGGCCGACACTGAAGCTTTCTTT
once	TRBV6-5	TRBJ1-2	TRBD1	CASRYDRGRHGYTF	TGTGCCAGCAGATACGACAGGGGGCGGCATGGCTACACCTTC
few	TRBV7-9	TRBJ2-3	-	CSSSLSVDTQYF	TGTTCCAGCAGCTTGTCGGTGGATACGCAGTATTTT
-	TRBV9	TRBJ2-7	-	CASRGDGYEQYF	TGTGCCAGCCGGGGAGACGGATACGAGCAGTACTTC
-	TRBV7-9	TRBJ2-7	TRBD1	CASSLGTGYYEQYF	TGTGCCAGCAGCTTGGGGACAGGGTACTACGAGCAGTACTTC
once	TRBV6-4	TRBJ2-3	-	CASSEVGGDTQYF	TGTGCCAGCAGTGAGGTGGGAGGCGATACGCAGTATTTT
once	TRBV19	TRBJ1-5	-	CASNVGQPNQPQHF	TGTGCCAGTAACGTGGGGCAGCCAAATCAGCCCCAGCATTTT
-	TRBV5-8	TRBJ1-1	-	CASSSRSEPFF	TGTGCCAGCAGCTCAAGAAGTGAGCCTTTCTTT
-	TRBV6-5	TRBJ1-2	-	CATFQGGSGYTF	TGTGCCACCTTCCAGGGAGGTAGCGGCTACACCTTC
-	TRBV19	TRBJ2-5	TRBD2	CASSIGTSGAQYF	TGTGCCAGTAGTATAGGGACTAGCGGGGCCCAGTACTTC
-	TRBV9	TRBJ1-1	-	CASIRLLNTEAFF	TGTGCCAGTATTAGACTTTTGAACACTGAAGCTTTCTTT
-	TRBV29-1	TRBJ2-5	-	CSVAPEETQYF	TGCAGCGTTGCCCCGGAGGAGACCCAGTACTTC
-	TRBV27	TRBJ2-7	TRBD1	CASSFGVPGQMMEQYF	TGTGCCAGCAGTTTCGGTGTACCGGGACAGATGATGGAGCAGTACTTC
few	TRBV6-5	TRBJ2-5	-	CASRGAFPETQYF	TGTGCCAGCAGGGGGGCTTTCCCGGAGACCCAGTACTTC
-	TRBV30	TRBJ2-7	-	CAWKTGPSSYEQYF	TGTGCCTGGAAAACAGGACCTAGCTCCTACGAGCAGTACTTC
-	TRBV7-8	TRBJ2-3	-	CASSPATWEATQYF	TGTGCCAGCAGCCCCGCGACGTGGGAGGCTACGCAGTATTTT
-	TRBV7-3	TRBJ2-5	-	CASSFQGGTQYF	TGTGCCAGCAGCTTCCAGGGGGGGACCCAGTACTTC
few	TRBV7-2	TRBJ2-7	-	CASSLGYRQQDF	TGTGCCAGCAGCTTAGGGTACCGCCAACAGGACTTC
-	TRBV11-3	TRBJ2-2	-	CASSFEEQNTGELFF	TGTGCCAGCAGCTTCGAAGAACAGAACACCGGGGAGCTGTTTTTT
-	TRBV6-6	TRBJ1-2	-	CASSVSRGGYTF	TGTGCCAGCAGTGTCAGCAGGGGCGGCTACACCTTC
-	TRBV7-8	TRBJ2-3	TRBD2	CASRKRTSGLAPDTQYF	TGTGCCAGCAGGAAACGGACGTCGGGACTAGCCCCAGATACGCAGTATTTT
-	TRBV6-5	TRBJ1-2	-	CATRTPPRVGYTF	TGTGCCACTAGAACCCCCCCGCGGGTTGGCTACACCTTT
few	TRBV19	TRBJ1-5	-	CASSPRTISVVGQPQHF	TGTGCCAGTAGTCCCCGAACCATAAGCGTGGTCGGCCAGCCCCAGCATTTT
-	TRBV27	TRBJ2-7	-	CASSVGKTGTGRSYEQYF	TGTGCCAGCAGTGTTGGGAAAACGGGGACTGGCAGATCCTACGAGCAGTACTTC
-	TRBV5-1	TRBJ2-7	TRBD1	CASSPAQGSSYEQYF	TGCGCCAGCAGCCCCGCACAGGGGAGCTCCTACGAGCAGTACTTC
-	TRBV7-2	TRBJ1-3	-	CASSFFNSPNTIYF	TGTGCCAGCAGCTTCTTCAACTCCCCTAACACCATATATTTT
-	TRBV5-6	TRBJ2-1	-	CASSGREQFF	TGTGCCAGCAGCGGCCGTGAGCAGTTCTTC
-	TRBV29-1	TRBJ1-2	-	CSVEGTGHGYTF	TGCAGCGTTGAGGGTACAGGGCATGGCTACACCTTC
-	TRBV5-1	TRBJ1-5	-	CASSLAGVGRPQHF	TGCGCCAGCAGCTTGGCAGGGGTGGGCCGGCCCCAGCATTTT
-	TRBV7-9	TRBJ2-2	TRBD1	CASSPPRTGHTGELFF	TGTGCCAGCAGCCCACCTAGGACAGGGCATACCGGGGAGCTGTTTTTT
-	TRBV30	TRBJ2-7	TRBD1	CAWSPWDRGRYEQYF	TGTGCCTGGAGTCCTTGGGACAGGGGGAGGTACGAGCAGTACTTC
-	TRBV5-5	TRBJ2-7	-	CASSPWGGSHEQYF	TGTGCCAGTTCTCCTTGGGGGGGCAGCCACGAGCAGTACTTC
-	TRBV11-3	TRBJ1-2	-	CASSPRQDPTNYGYTF	TGTGCCAGCAGCCCCCGACAGGATCCTACTAACTATGGCTACACCTTC
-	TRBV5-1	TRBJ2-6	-	CASSLSPGGANVLTF	TGCGCCAGCAGCTTGAGTCCGGGTGGGGCCAACGTCCTGACTTTC
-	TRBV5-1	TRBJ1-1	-	CASSTGLQEAFF	TGCGCCAGCAGCACGGGACTCCAGGAAGCTTTCTTT
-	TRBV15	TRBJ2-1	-	CATSGYYSNEQFF	TGTGCCACCAGCGGTTACTATTCGAATGAGCAGTTCTTC
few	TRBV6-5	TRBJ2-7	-	CAVWGRTAYEQYF	TGTGCCGTTTGGGGCAGGACGGCCTACGAGCAGTACTTC
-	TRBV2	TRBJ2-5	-	CASRGPGDETQYF	TGTGCCAGCAGGGGACCAGGGGACGAGACCCAGTACTTC
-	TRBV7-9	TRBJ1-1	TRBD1	CASSSTRTGNTEAFF	TGTGCCAGCAGCTCGACCAGGACAGGGAACACTGAAGCTTTCTTT
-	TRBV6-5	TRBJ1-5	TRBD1	CASSRTGFSNQPQHF	TGTGCCAGCAGTCGGACAGGGTTTAGCAATCAGCCCCAGCATTTT
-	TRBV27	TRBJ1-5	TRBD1	CASSPRGDYGPQHF	TGTGCCAGCAGTCCCAGGGGGGATTATGGGCCCCAGCATTTT
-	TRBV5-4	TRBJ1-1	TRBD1	CASSLDWDRGKTEAFF	TGTGCCAGCAGCTTGGACTGGGACAGGGGAAAGACTGAAGCTTTCTTT
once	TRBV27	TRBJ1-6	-	CASSISGQRVNSPLHF	TGTGCCAGCAGTATTTCCGGACAGCGTGTTAATTCACCCCTCCACTTT
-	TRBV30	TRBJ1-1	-	CAWTALPIQGAFF	TGTGCCTGGACCGCACTACCTATACAGGGAGCTTTCTTT
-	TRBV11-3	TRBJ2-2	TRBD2	CASSRRAGRNTGELFF	TGTGCCAGCAGCCGAAGAGCGGGGAGGAACACCGGGGAGCTGTTTTTT
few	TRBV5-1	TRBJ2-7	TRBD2	CASSLGSAGGPSTYEQYF	TGCGCCAGCAGCTTGGGGTCCGCGGGGGGGCCTTCAACTTACGAGCAGTACTTC
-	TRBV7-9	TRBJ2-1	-	CASSSSHGGINEQFF	TGTGCCAGCAGCTCCAGTCACGGGGGTATCAATGAGCAGTTCTTC
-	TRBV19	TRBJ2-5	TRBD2	CANPAGGLRETQYF	TGTGCCAACCCAGCGGGAGGGCTTAGGGAGACCCAGTACTTC
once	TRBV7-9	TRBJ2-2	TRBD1	CASSWTGDTGELFF	TGTGCCAGCAGCTGGACAGGGGACACCGGGGAGCTGTTTTTT
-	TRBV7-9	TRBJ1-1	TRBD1	CASSLGQGRTEAFF	TGTGCCAGCAGCTTAGGACAGGGGAGGACTGAAGCTTTCTTT
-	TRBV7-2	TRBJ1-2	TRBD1	CASSPRTGGYNYGYTF	TGCGCCAGCAGCCCCCGGACAGGGGGCTATAACTATGGCTACACCTTC
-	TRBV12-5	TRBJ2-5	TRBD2	CASGLVVAGGAETQYF	TGTGCTAGTGGTTTGGTAGTAGCGGGGGGCGCCGAGACCCAGTACTTC
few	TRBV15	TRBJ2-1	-	CATSRLTQPGNEQFF	TGTGCCACCAGCAGACTGACTCAACCGGGGAATGAGCAGTTCTTC